This passage covers 15 T cell receptor beta chains from one sample sequenced in a study of blood T cell repertoires in COVID-19. The repertoire was sequenced with immunoSEQ multiplex PCR; TCRdb's copy has only in-frame clones and lacks some. The table lists over 45,000 clones, 75% to 85% of them singletons. Material for sequencing was peripheral blood. Source of these receptors: a man between 40 and 49 years old with acute or convalescent COVID-19.

A few counts support this clone. The chain joins TRBV29-1 to TRBJ1-1; 9 bases match TRBD1. Trimming at V came to 6 bases and at J to 5 bases, leaving 7 bases not matched to a gene. Germline CDR1 reads SQVTM; CDR2 reads ANQGSEA. CDR3 size: 13 residues. The chain's CDR3 is CSVIQGAGTEAFF. The CDR3, as DNA: TGCAGCGTCATACAGGGGGCCGGGACTGAAGCTTTCTTT.

This chain uses TRBV3-1 (or the pseudogene TRBV3-2) with TRBJ2-3, with a possible D match to TRBD1 (5 bases). Per the germline V gene, CDR1 is LGHDT and CDR2 is YNNKEL (reference sequence). The CDR3 contains 16 residues. V lost 3 bases, J lost 5 bases, and 18 bases lay in between. The CDR3 protein is CASSQTNRLRVDTQYF. CDR3 coding DNA: TGTGCCAGCAGCCAGACCAACAGGCTCCGGGTAGATACGCAGTATTTT.

This chain links TRBV2 with TRBJ2-1, with D hard to call. Trimming left V 6 bases short and J 7 bases short, with 13 bases between. CDR3 length equals 13 residues. Germline values: CDR1 SNHLY, CDR2 FYNNEI. CDR3 sequence reads: CASRRGVSNEQFF. The CDR3 DNA follows: TGTGCCAGCAGGAGAGGAGTTAGTAATGAGCAGTTCTTC.

This clone has more than one count but fewer than ten. The chain links TRBV4-1 to TRBJ2-7, with 7 bases matching TRBD1. The CDR3 is 15 amino acids. J was trimmed by 2 bases and V by 1 base; bases with no gene match: 5. Germline CDR1 and CDR2: MGHRA and YSYEKL. CDR3 protein: CASSQGDSLTYEQYF. The CDR3, as DNA: TGCGCCAGCAGCCAAGGGGACAGCTTAACCTACGAGCAGTACTTC.

This clone was counted a few times. V gene TRBV2 combines with J gene TRBJ2-7; tentative D call: TRBD2 (6 bases). The CDR3 sequence is 12 residues long. Germline V CDR1 and CDR2: SNHLY, FYNNEI. The V and J ends lost 6 bases and 6 bases respectively, with 12 bases between them. The CDR3 sequence is CASREGWSEQYF. CDR3 DNA: TGTGCCAGCAGGGAGGGATGGTCCGAGCAGTACTTC.

V is TRBV18 and J is TRBJ1-1; D is unclear. Germline CDR1 reads KGHSH; CDR2 reads LQKENI. CDR3 length: 14 residues. Trimming removed 1 base at V and 1 base at J, with 7 bases between. CDR3 protein: CASSPLRGNTEAFF. CDR3 nucleotides: TGTGCCAGCTCACCACTTCGGGGGAACACTGAAGCTTTCTTT.

This chain links TRBV1 with TRBJ2-1; TRBD2, the table's D call, was not compared with the DNA. TRBV1 is given as a pseudogene. The CDR3 runs 15 residues. The CDR3 DNA reads as TGCACCAGCAGCCAAGGCTGCGGGGGTTACAATGAGCAGTTCTTC. It specifies CTSSQGCGGYNEQFF.

CDR3 nucleotides: TGTGCCAGTAAACTGACCGGAGGGAATGAGCAGTTCTTC. This translates into CASKLTGGNEQFF. This sequence joins TRBV19 and TRBJ2-1; the D gene is possibly TRBD2 (6 bases). Per the germline V gene, CDR1 is LNHDA and CDR2 is SQIVND (reference sequence). The CDR3 is made up of 13 amino acids. V gave up 7 bases and J gave up 7 bases, with 14 bases separating them.

A few counts support this clone. The J gene is TRBJ2-5, the V gene TRBV7-8; TRBD2 matches 13 bases. Germline loops: CDR1 SGHVS, CDR2 FQNEAQ. Trimming at V came to 4 bases and at J to 6 bases, leaving 14 bases not matched to a gene. CDR3 length: 18 residues. The CDR3 DNA sequence: TGTGCCAGCAGCTCCGGACTAGCGGGGGTGTTACGTGAGAAGACCCAGTACTTC. The encoded protein is CASSSGLAGVLREKTQYF.

This clone was seen just once. The rearrangement links TRBV7-9 to TRBJ1-6, with TRBD1 matching 9 bases. CDR1 is SEHNR, CDR2 FQNEAQ, per germline (reference sequence). The CDR3 is 17 amino acids. J lost 0 bases, V lost 4 bases, and 4 bases had no gene match. This CDR3 reads CASSWDRVSSYNSPLHF. CDR3 nucleotide sequence: TGTGCCAGCAGCTGGGACAGGGTGAGCTCCTATAATTCACCCCTCCACTTT.

The V call is TRBV6-5, the J call TRBJ1-2, with TRBD1 matching 7 bases. Germline V gene lookup returns CDR1 MNHEY and CDR2 SVGAGI. The CDR3 is 15 amino acids. J was trimmed by 4 bases and V by 5 bases; bases with no gene match: 10. Here the CDR3 reads CASSTRTGSLYGYTF. CDR3 nucleotide sequence: TGTGCCAGCAGTACCCGGACAGGTTCCCTCTATGGCTACACCTTC.

The genes are TRBV5-6 and TRBJ2-7; D perhaps matches TRBD1 (7 bases). CDR1 is SGHDT and CDR2 is YYEEEE in the germline V gene. V gave up 3 bases and J gave up 0 bases, with 10 bases separating them. The CDR3 loop spans 14 amino acids. The CDR3, as DNA: TGTGCCAGCAGCTGGCGGGACAGCTCCTACGAGCAGTACTTC. Amino acids: CASSWRDSSYEQYF.

This chain links TRBV10-3 with TRBJ2-2; D is ambiguous. V shed 6 bases and J shed 6 bases, with 14 bases lying between them. The CDR3 runs to 14 residues. The germline V gene encodes CDR1 ENHRY and CDR2 SYGVKD. The CDR3 reads CAIRGSLTSGELFF. The CDR3, as DNA: TGTGCCATCAGGGGCAGCCTAACTTCCGGGGAGCTGTTTTTT.

The V and J genes are TRBV6-5 and TRBJ2-7; 7 bases are shared with TRBD1. The CDR3 covers 13 residues. The V gene end was trimmed by 2 bases and the J gene end by 6 bases; junction bases not matched to a gene: 4. CDR1 is MNHEY and CDR2 is SVGAGI in the germline V gene. The CDR3 region has the DNA TGTGCCAGCAGTTACCCCGACAGGGCCGAGCAGTACTTC. Translation: CASSYPDRAEQYF.

V is TRBV4-2 and J is TRBJ1-1, with D uncertain. Germline values: CDR1 LGHNA, CDR2 YNFKEQ. This CDR3 has 14 amino acids. V dropped 0 bases and J dropped 4 bases, with 9 bases sitting between them. The CDR3 region has the DNA TGTGCCAGCAGCCAAGAACCGGAGAGCACTGAAGCTTTCTTT. This gives the protein CASSQEPESTEAFF.